These 15 T cell receptor beta chains originate from one sample sequenced in a study of neurological immune-mediated disorders (dated by TCRdb to the late 2010s). The library was generated by 5' RACE. Reads for this sample came from an Illumina HiSeq 2500. TCRdb applied fastp at Q25 and MiXCR to the public reads, then kept only in-frame beta chains. Identical CDR3 protein sequences are pooled into one entry, listed with their most common genes and DNA. Counted in this sample were about 18,000 distinct CDR3 sequences; about 3.6% of them appeared once. The top ten constitute around 20% of the sample. Sequenced: CD8+ T cells from blood. Every receptor here comes from a woman aged 40 to 50 in good health.

This clonotype has at least ten counts. This sequence joins TRBV5-5 and TRBJ2-1; 10 bases fit TRBD2. The V segment lost 0 bases and the J segment 4 bases; nucleotides outside the gene matches: 4. CDR3 size: 16 residues. Germline loops: CDR1 SGHKS, CDR2 YYEKEE (reference sequence). CDR3 amino acids: CASSLGTSGTYNEQFF. The CDR3 DNA follows: TGTGCCAGCAGCTTGGGAACTAGCGGGACATACAATGAGCAGTTCTTC.

V usage is TRBV27 and J usage is TRBJ1-2; D not certain. Trimming pared 3 bases from V and 3 bases from J, leaving 8 bases between. From germline, CDR1 is MNHEY and CDR2 SMNVEV (reference sequence). The CDR3 length is 13 residues. In DNA form, the CDR3 reads TGTGCCAGCAGTTTCGGGGTGGACTATGGCTACACCTTC. It encodes CASSFGVDYGYTF.

This clonotype was detected many times. The rearrangement joins TRBV5-5 to TRBJ2-3; maybe TRBD1 (5 bases). The CDR3 has 16 residues. The V gene lost 4 bases and the J gene lost 4 bases, with 19 bases spanning the gap. Germline values: CDR1 SGHKS, CDR2 YYEKEE (reference sequence). The CDR3 reads CASSPDVPQGADTQYF. CDR3 in DNA: TGTGCCAGCAGCCCGGACGTCCCCCAAGGGGCAGATACGCAGTATTTT.

This clonotype showed up many times. The chain is built from TRBV29-1 and TRBJ2-1; D remains ambiguous. The ends were cut back, 2 bases at V and 5 bases at J, with 1 base in the middle. This CDR3 spans 10 amino acids. Germline V gene sequence: CDR1 SQVTM, CDR2 ANQGSEA. The CDR3 region is CSVEHNEQFF. CDR3 in DNA: TGCAGCGTTGAACACAATGAGCAGTTCTTC.

At least ten counts were recorded for this clonotype. The chain uses TRBV6-2 or TRBV6-3 and TRBJ2-3; the match to TRBD2 covers 7 bases. The J segment lost 4 bases and the V segment lost 0 bases, leaving 4 bases of the junction unmatched. The CDR3 has 15 residues. CDR1 MNHEY and CDR2 SVGEGT come from the germline V gene. The CDR3 bases are TGTGCCAGCAGTTACTCCCAGGGAGGGCCAGATACGCAGTATTTT. Translating gives CASSYSQGGPDTQYF.

The sample holds many counts of this clonotype. An end of the junction does not agree with germline; a read error may underlie this. The V gene is TRBV7-7, the J gene TRBJ2-2; 10 nucleotides align to TRBD2. Germline V gene sequence: CDR1 SSHAT, CDR2 FNYEAQ (reference sequence). The CDR3 loop spans 17 amino acids. The DNA of the CDR3 is TGTGCTAGCAGCCCCAACATAGCGGGAGGCAACACCGGGGAGCTGTTTTTT. Amino acids: CASSPNIAGGNTGELFF.

This clonotype has a count of ten or more. This chain joins TRBV4-3 and TRBJ2-3; 9 bases line up with TRBD2. Looked up from germline, CDR1 is LGHNA and CDR2 is YSLEER. The CDR3 is 16 residues long. V lost 0 bases and J lost 2; bases outside the gene matches: 3. The DNA for the CDR3 is TGCGCCAGCAGCCAAGAGGTAGCGGGAGACACAGATACGCAGTATTTT. Amino acids: CASSQEVAGDTDTQYF.

The table lists this clonotype with many counts. This rearrangement joins TRBV3-1 to TRBJ2-1; D possibly matches TRBD1 or TRBD2 (7 bases each). This CDR3 is 15 amino acids long. V was clipped by 3 bases and J by 5 bases, with 14 bases between them. The V gene's germline CDR1 is LGHDT and CDR2 YNNKEL (reference sequence). CDR3 coding DNA: TGTGCCAGCAGCCAGCGGGGGACAGCAGACAATGAGCAGTTCTTC. Amino acids: CASSQRGTADNEQFF.

In this sample, this clonotype turned up many times. The chain employs TRBV3-1 and TRBJ2-5; 8 bases fit TRBD2. Germline lookup yields CDR1 LGHDT and CDR2 YNNKEL (reference sequence). CDR3 size: 14 residues. V was pared by 1 base and J by 5 bases, with 3 bases of the junction left unmatched. The CDR3 region is CASSQVPGGETQYF. CDR3 in DNA: TGTGCCAGCAGCCAAGTTCCGGGAGGGGAGACCCAGTACTTC.

This clonotype has ten or more counts. For the CDR3, the DNA is TGCAGCGTGAGGGACTTTGCCGGCTACACCTTC. Amino acids: CSVRDFAGYTF. The chain employs TRBV29-1 and TRBJ1-2; TRBD1 is a possible D gene (5 bases). Germline-derived CDR1 and CDR2 are SQVTM and ANQGSEA. Deletions cut 6 bases from V and 8 bases from J, with 13 bases between. CDR3 length: 11 residues.

At least ten counts were recorded for this clonotype. The genes are TRBV11-1 and TRBJ2-1; 11 bases map to TRBD2. V shed 8 bases and J 4 bases; nucleotides not matched to a gene: 7. Germline-derived CDR1 and CDR2 are SGHAT and FQDESV (reference sequence). CDR3 length: 15 residues. CDR3 sequence reads: CASSRTSGLYNEQFF. DNA of the CDR3: TGTGCCAGCTCTAGGACTAGCGGGTTATACAATGAGCAGTTCTTC.

This clonotype was recorded at least ten times. The rearrangement joins TRBV9 to TRBJ2-1; a weak D match, TRBD2 (5 bases). Germline assignment: CDR1 SGDLS and CDR2 YYNGEE. V dropped 0 bases and J dropped 0 bases, with 10 bases sitting between them. The CDR3 length is 16 residues. The CDR3 region is CASSVALGGSYNEQFF. The CDR3 bases are TGTGCCAGCAGCGTAGCTCTTGGAGGCTCCTACAATGAGCAGTTCTTC. The variable domain in full, with the rest retrieved from reference TRBV9 and TRBJ2-1, is DSGVTQTPKHLITATGQRVTLRCSPRSGDLSVYWYQQSLDQGLQFLIQYYNGEERAKGNILERFSAQQFPDLHSELNLSSLELGDSALYFCASSVALGGSYNEQFFGPGTRLTVL.

This clonotype was seen repeatedly, ten times or more. The V call is TRBV5-1, the J call TRBJ1-1; no firm D call. The CDR3 length is 14 residues. V dropped 0 bases and J dropped 7 bases, with 13 bases sitting between them. Germline V CDR1 and CDR2: SGHRS, YFSETQ. CDR3 DNA sequence: TGCGCCAGCAGCTTGGAAGTGTCCACAGATGAAGCTTTCTTT. Its translation: CASSLEVSTDEAFF.

This clonotype appeared many times. J is TRBJ1-5 and V is TRBV5-1; D not certain. CDR1 is SGHRS and CDR2 is YFSETQ in the germline V gene. The V and J ends lost 0 bases and 0 bases respectively, with 7 bases between them. The CDR3 totals 15 residues. CDR3 DNA sequence: TGCGCCAGCAGCTTGGTTCCCGATAGCAATCAGCCCCAGCATTTT. It translates to CASSLVPDSNQPQHF.

This clonotype was seen repeatedly, ten times or more. In DNA form, the CDR3 reads TGTGCCAGCAGCGTAGCGGAGCGGACAGGGGCATTCGGCTACACCTTC. Encoded protein: CASSVAERTGAFGYTF. The chain couples TRBV9 to TRBJ1-2; 9 nucleotides agree with TRBD1. The V and J ends lost 0 bases and 8 bases, in that order; junction bases with no gene match: 11. The CDR3 is 16 residues long. The germline gives CDR1 SGDLS, CDR2 YYNGEE. The full variable domain, with the rest looked up from reference TRBV9 and TRBJ1-2, is DSGVTQTPKHLITATGQRVTLRCSPRSGDLSVYWYQQSLDQGLQFLIQYYNGEERAKGNILERFSAQQFPDLHSELNLSSLELGDSALYFCASSVAERTGAFGYTFGSGTRLTVV.